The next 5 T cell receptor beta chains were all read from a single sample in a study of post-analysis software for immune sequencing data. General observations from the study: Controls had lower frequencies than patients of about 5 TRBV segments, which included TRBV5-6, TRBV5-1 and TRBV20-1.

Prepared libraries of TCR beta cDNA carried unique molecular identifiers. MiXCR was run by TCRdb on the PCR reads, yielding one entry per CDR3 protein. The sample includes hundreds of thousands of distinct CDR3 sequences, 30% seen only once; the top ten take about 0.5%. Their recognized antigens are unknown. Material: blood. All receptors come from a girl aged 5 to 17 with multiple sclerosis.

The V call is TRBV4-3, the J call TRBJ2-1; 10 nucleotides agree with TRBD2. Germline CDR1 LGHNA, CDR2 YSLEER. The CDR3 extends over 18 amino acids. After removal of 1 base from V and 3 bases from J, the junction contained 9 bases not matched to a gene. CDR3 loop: CASSQGVLLAGDYNEQFF. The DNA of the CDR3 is TGCGCCAGCAGCCAAGGAGTTCTCCTAGCGGGAGACTACAATGAGCAGTTCTTC.

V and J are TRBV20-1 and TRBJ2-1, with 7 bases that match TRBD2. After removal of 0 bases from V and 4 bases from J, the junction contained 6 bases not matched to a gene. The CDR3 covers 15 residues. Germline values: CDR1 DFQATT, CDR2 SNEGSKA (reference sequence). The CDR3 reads CSAREGGGDYNEQFF. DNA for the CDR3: TGCAGTGCTAGAGAGGGGGGAGGGGATTACAATGAGCAGTTCTTC.

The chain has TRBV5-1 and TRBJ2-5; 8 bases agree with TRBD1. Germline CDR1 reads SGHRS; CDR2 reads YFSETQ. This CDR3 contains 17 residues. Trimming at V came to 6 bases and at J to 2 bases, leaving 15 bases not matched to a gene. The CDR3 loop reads CASKTTRGTGEQETQYF. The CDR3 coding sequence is TGCGCCAGCAAAACGACCCGCGGGACAGGAGAACAAGAGACCCAGTACTTC.

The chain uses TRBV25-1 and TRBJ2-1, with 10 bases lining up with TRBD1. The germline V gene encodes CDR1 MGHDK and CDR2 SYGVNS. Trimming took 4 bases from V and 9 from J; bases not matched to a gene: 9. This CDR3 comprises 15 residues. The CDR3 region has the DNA TGTGCCAGCAGTGTCCTACCCGGGACAGGGGCTGAGCAGTTCTTC. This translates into CASSVLPGTGAEQFF.

The CDR3 is CASSRSAGGPNHGYTF. The CDR3 DNA follows: TGCGCCAGCAGCCGGAGCGCCGGGGGGCCAAACCATGGCTACACCTTC. The chain couples TRBV4-3 to TRBJ1-2; D perhaps matches TRBD1 (6 bases). V was pared by 4 bases and J by 6 bases, with 21 bases between. This CDR3 spans 16 amino acids. Germline V gene sequence: CDR1 LGHNA, CDR2 YSLEER.